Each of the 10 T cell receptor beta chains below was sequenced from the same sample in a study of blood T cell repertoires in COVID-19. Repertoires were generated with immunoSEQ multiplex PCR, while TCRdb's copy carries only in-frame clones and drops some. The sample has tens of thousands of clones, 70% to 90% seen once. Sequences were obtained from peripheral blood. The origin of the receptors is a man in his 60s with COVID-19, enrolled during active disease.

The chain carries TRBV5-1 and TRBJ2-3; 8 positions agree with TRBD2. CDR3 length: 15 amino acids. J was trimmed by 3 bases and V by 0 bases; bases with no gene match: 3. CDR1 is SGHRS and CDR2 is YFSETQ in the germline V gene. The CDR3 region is CASSLVVAGTDTQYF. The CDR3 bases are TGCGCCAGCAGCTTGGTGGTAGCGGGAACAGATACGCAGTATTTT.

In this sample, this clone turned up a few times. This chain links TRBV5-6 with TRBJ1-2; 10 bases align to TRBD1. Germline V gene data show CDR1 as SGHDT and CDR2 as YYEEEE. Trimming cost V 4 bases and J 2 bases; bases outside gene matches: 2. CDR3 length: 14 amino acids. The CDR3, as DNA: TGTGCCAGCAGCCCGGGACAGGGGAACTATGGCTACACCTTC. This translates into CASSPGQGNYGYTF.

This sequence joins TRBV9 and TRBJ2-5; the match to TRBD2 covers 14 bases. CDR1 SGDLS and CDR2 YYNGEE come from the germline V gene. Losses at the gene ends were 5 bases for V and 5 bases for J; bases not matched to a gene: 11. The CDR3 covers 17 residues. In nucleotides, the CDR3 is TGTGCCAGCAGTGCGGGACTAGCGGGAGTGCGGGTTGAGACCCAGTACTTC. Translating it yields CASSAGLAGVRVETQYF.

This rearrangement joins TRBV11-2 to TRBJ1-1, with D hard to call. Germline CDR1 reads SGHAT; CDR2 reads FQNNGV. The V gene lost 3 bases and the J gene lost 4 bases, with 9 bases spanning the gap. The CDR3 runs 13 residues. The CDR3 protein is CASSLVISTEAFF. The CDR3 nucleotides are TGTGCCAGCAGCTTGGTTATTAGCACTGAAGCTTTCTTT. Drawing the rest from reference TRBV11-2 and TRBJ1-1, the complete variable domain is EAGVAQSPRYKIIEKRQSVAFWCNPISGHATLYWYQQILGQGPKLLIQFQNNGVVDDSQLPKDRFSAERLKGVDSTLKIQPAKLEDSAVYLCASSLVISTEAFFGQGTRLTVV.

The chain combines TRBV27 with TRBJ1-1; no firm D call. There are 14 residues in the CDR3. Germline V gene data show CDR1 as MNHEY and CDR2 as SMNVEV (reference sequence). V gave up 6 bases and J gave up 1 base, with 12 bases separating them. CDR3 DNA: TGTGCCAGCAGGGACTGGACGGGGAACACTGAAGCTTTCTTT. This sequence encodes CASRDWTGNTEAFF.

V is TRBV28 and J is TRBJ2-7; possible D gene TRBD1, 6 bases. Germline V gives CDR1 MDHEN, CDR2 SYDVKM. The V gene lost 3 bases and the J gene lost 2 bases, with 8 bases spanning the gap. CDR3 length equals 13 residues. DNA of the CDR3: TGTGCCAGCAGTTTTTACAGGGCCTACGAGCAGTACTTC. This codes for CASSFYRAYEQYF.

The CDR3, as DNA: TGTGCCAGCGGGCCCGACGTTTTGGCTTTCTTT. This gives the protein CASGPDVLAFF. The chain joins TRBV2 to TRBJ1-1; no clear D. There are 11 residues in the CDR3. Germline V lookup: CDR1 SNHLY, CDR2 FYNNEI. V lost 8 bases and J 11 bases, leaving 15 bases between the germline ends.

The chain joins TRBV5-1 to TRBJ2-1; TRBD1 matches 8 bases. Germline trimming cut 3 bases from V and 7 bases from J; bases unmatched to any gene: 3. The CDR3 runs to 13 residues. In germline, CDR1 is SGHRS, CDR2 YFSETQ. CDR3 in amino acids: CASSWTGLNEQFF. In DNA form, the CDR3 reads TGCGCCAGCAGCTGGACAGGGTTGAATGAGCAGTTCTTC.

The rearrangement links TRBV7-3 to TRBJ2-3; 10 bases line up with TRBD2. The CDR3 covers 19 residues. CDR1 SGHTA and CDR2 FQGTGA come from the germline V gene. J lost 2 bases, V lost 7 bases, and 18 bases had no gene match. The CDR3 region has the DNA TGTGCCAGCAAATTCAATTTGGGGCTAGCGGGAGCCCTCACAGATACGCAGTATTTT. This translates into CASKFNLGLAGALTDTQYF.

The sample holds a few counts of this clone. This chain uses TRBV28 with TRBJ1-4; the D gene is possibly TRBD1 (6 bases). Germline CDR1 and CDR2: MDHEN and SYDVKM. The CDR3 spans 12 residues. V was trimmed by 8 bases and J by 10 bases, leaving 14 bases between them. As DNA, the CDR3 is TGTGCCAGCCTTTTCAGGGGCGGAAAACTGTTTTTT. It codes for CASLFRGGKLFF.